Listed below are T cell receptor beta chains from one sample, sequenced in a study of CD8+ T cells in alopecia areata. Clones were sequenced by immunoSEQ multiplex PCR, and TCRdb holds only the in-frame ones, with some missing. The data contain more than 200,000 clones, approximately 47% of them singletons. Here the sequenced sample was CD4+ T cells sorted from blood, taken between weeks 36 and 40, from a patient treated with tofacitinib. These receptors came from a human donor with alopecia areata. The CDR3 runs from the conserved cysteine through the conserved F or W.

TRBJ2-7,TRBV7-6,CASSTGRRNEQYF
TRBJ2-5,TRBV27,CASRPWNQETQYF
TRBJ2-1,TRBV15,CATWGGTSNNEQFF
TRBJ2-3,TRBV29-1,CSVVTSGRTDTQYF
TRBJ2-7,TRBV29-1,CSATEGGAYEQYF
TRBJ1-4,TRBV11-2,CASSKTGRANEKLFF
TRBJ2-4,TRBV9,CASSPMTSGRAEHNIQYF
TRBJ2-3,TRBV5-1,CASSVRDTQYF
TRBJ1-5,TRBV30,CAWSVGISNQPQHF
TRBJ2-1,TRBV4-1,CASSQRTGDEQFF
TRBJ1-4,TRBV29-1,CSVEGQGDMLFF
TRBJ2-3,TRBV6-5,CASRLPGLGADTQYF
TRBJ2-3,TRBV7-8,CASSPRGLAGGRPQYF
TRBJ2-5,TRBV7-8,CASSFGGETQYF
TRBJ2-2,TRBV30,CAWSSGTGELFF
TRBJ1-2,TRBV7-9,CASSLPGYGYTF
TRBJ2-3,TRBV15,CATSRGSTDTQYF
TRBJ2-3,TRBV29-1,CSVHLAGLDTQYF
TRBJ2-3,TRBV9,CASSAWGLTTDTQYF
TRBJ1-5,TRBV6-5,CASSYSMGWSQPQHF
TRBJ1-1,TRBV30,CAWSVRVNTEAFF
TRBJ2-2,TRBV27,CASSSRGLAGPNTGELFF
TRBJ2-5,TRBV9,CASSGGQGETQYF
TRBJ1-5,TRBV2,CASSQDRVGGQPQHF
TRBJ2-1,TRBV30,CAWTRTTSYNEQFF
TRBJ2-7,TRBV29-1,CSVGQGIVNEQYF
TRBJ1-5,TRBV4-1,CASSQTGTGGPNQPQHF
TRBJ2-1,TRBV7-6,CASSLASGGYNEQFF
TRBJ2-7,TRBV6-6,CASTHGGAPYEQYF
TRBJ2-4,TRBV29-1,CSVDVTGLSLAKNIQYF
TRBJ2-7,TRBV30,CAWSVQDSSYEQYF
TRBJ2-5,TRBV11-2,CASRDTETQYF
TRBJ2-1,TRBV13,CASSFRRLSYNEQFF
TRBJ1-2,TRBV30,CAWSREGLVSLYGYTF
TRBJ2-5,TRBV6-1,CASSRGAQETQYF
TRBJ2-1,TRBV9,CASSGRFYNEQFF
TRBJ2-3,TRBV29-1,CSVERLAGVSDTQYF
TRBJ2-5,TRBV4-3,CASSQGTDQETQYF
TRBJ2-1,TRBV15,CATSREVGGPGEQFF
TRBJ2-5,TRBV29-1,CSAGLAGGETQYF
TRBJ2-3,TRBV20-1,CSARGGDTQYF
TRBJ2-1,TRBV19,CASSEASGRPYNEQFF
TRBJ1-1,TRBV15,CATSAGTANTEAFF
TRBJ1-1,TRBV29-1,CSGRWGGNTEAFF
TRBJ2-7,TRBV6-5,CASSRRTGTYEQYF
TRBJ2-5,TRBV7-9,CASSPTNQETQYF
TRBJ2-5,TRBV7-2,CASSAPSGRVETQYF
TRBJ2-5,TRBV5-6,CASSPDVSPGTQYF
TRBJ2-3,TRBV7-2,CASFRGASGRDTQYF
TRBJ1-2,TRBV30,CAWTRDFNYGYTF